This T cell receptor beta chain was recorded in a study of T cell responses to AZD1222 COVID-19 vaccine. Study-wide points: Repertoire collection took place solely once the T cell response had peaked.

With respect to this clone: No antigen is known for it.

Germline trimming cut 2 bases from V and 9 bases from J; bases unmatched to any gene: 7. Germline loops: CDR1 SNHLY, CDR2 FYNNEI. The CDR3 is 15 residues long. Here immunoSEQ multiplex PCR was the method, and the copy in TCRdb shows in-frame clones only, minus some. The sample consists of 70,000 to 95,000 clones, around 84% of them appearing once. The material was peripheral blood, obtained 28 days after the second AZD1222 dose. This chain uses TRBV2 with TRBJ2-1; TRBD1 matches 10 bases. The TCR originated in an adult who received the AZD1222 COVID-19 vaccine. This chain's CDR3 is CASSETGQGSSEQFF. CDR3 in DNA: TGTGCCAGCAGTGAAACGGGACAGGGGTCTAGTGAGCAGTTCTTC.